Here is one T cell receptor (beta chain) with its context. Its antigen is not yet known. There are no base qualities to consult, and no much larger clone falls within one base. Donors were healthy HIV-negative adults with no recently reported acute infections or vaccinations. Every donor was a Caucasian adult residing in Nashville, Tennessee, USA. CD4+ T cells were enriched by magnetic negative selection; naive cells were then positively selected on CD45RA, and the negative fraction formed the memory subset. Blood was obtained by leukapheresis, after which PBMCs were separated by Ficoll-Histopaque density gradient centrifugation and cryopreserved in liquid nitrogen vapor phase. Analytical flow cytometry was used to check the purity and quantity of every magnetically sorted T cell population. From each sorted fraction, genomic DNA was isolated and quantified by UV absorbance on a Nanodrop 2000c. This sample was included in a study of shared clonotypes between healthy human individuals (dated by TCRdb to between 2020 and 2021). About the study as a whole: The cohort comprised a couple of women and a few men aged 18 to 49 years. For each donor, three plates each were used for CD4 naive and CD4 memory, two plates were used for CD8 naive, and one plate was used for CD8 memory. The study deeply sequenced blood TCR repertoires of five healthy adults to estimate repertoire size and the extent of clonotype sharing between individuals. Per donor, leukapheresis produced somewhere between about 0.94 and 9.5 billion PBMCs. Different laboratories and diverse techniques were used to prepare libraries and sequence TCR repertoires, to increase sequencing depth and limit assay-specific biases.

TCR CDR3 regions were amplified from genomic DNA by multiplex PCR using the deep immunoSEQ assay. Extracted genomic DNA from each cell subset was distributed evenly across all wells of several immunoSEQ 96-well plates, and each plate was treated as a replicate. For sorted subsets, each replicate PCR was loaded with around 200 ng genomic DNA, equivalent to 30,000 or so T cell genomes. Purified libraries were quantified with a Qubit 3.0 fluorometer, sized on a Bioanalyzer 2100, and re-quantified with the KAPA Library Quantification kit. Every immunoSEQ 96-well plate was sequenced on a dedicated single-read 150-cycle Illumina NextSeq 550 flow cell. Regarding the original processing steps: Because the immunoSEQ output included only junctional sequences and no quality scores, the filtering could not be the same as the filtering used for full-length reads. To assign V/J genes and CDR3, sequences were annotated against IMGT germline references using PyIR, a Python wrapper for IgBLAST v1.9. Reads were removed for weak V/J assignments (E-value above 1e-6), missing CDR3, stop codons, out-of-frame junctions, or ambiguous translated residues. V3J clonotypes were defined as sequences sharing the same inferred V gene, J gene, and CDR3 amino acid sequence. Percentage overlap between repertoires was calculated by dividing the number of shared unique clonotypes by the size of the smaller repertoire. Richness of each repertoire was evaluated using RTK rarefaction, the Chao1 estimator, and Recon v2.1 estimates of unobserved clonotypes. Generation probabilities for all TCRbeta clonotypes obtained by the gDNA method from a few donors were computed using OLGA. TCRdb re-hosts the immuneACCESS table, in-frame sequences only. Its copies lack some clones; in the studies checked, an unresolved V gene accounts for under half of them, and the cause for the rest is not known. Clone size and the V and J calls come from that table; the DNA yielded D and trimming. Recorded for this sample are around 350,000 clones; less than 85% of them occurred a single time. The top ten clonotypes cover 10% of the sample.

CDR1 is given as SGHNT and CDR2 as YYREEE, both from the germline V gene (reference sequence). The CDR3, from cysteine to phenylalanine, totals 16 residues. Kept here is only the CDR3 DNA, which spans 48 bases and is read in frame from base 1. Trimming removed 2 bases from V and 0 bases from J, leaving 12 bases between the germline ends. Summary of the overall study and its limitations: Sampling was limited to blood, and TCR repertoires in tissue likely differ from TCR repertoires in blood. Compared with non-shared clonotypes, clonotypes shared by all four sorted-subset donors had higher generation probabilities. Naive subsets generally had larger estimated clonotype richness than memory subsets did. Pairwise subsampling indicated that sequencing depth was expected to affect the degree of clonotype sharing among donors. Incomplete sequencing was indicated by rarefaction of sorted-subset datasets, despite the large sequencing depth. The genetic and exposure-history diversity represented was limited by the small number of donors. Across a few donors, around 5% of naive CD4, more than 3% of naive CD8, 2.3% of memory CD4, and approximately 0.4% of memory CD8 clonotypes were shared.

The source is a man aged 25-40 years in good health. The rearranged chain carries TRBV5-4 and TRBJ1-3; the D gene remains uncertain. Source material: memory CD4+ T cells sorted from blood. Read against the paper, the sample's cell subset or site label means: CD45RA-negative fraction. At the DNA level, the sequence is TGTGCCAGCAGCTTCAAGGATGGTAACTCTGGAAACACCATATATTTT. The resulting protein is CASSFKDGNSGNTIYF.